Each of the 28 T cell receptor beta chains below was sequenced from the same sample in a study of T cell responses to AZD1222 COVID-19 vaccine. The assay was immunoSEQ multiplex PCR, and TCRdb's table has in-frame clones only and misses some. The sample yields roughly 120,000 clones, approximately 90% seen once. The sample here was peripheral blood, taken 28 days after the second AZD1222 dose. The source of these receptors is an adult who received the AZD1222 COVID-19 vaccine.

This clone was observed a handful of times. The chain has TRBV12-3 or TRBV12-4 and TRBJ1-2, with 8 positions matching TRBD1. The CDR3 has 13 amino acids. V lost 6 bases and J lost 14; bases outside the gene matches: 14. CDR3 sequence: CASSLAGQGARTF. CDR3 nucleotides: TGTGCCAGCAGCCTCGCCGGACAGGGTGCTCGGACCTTC.

This chain uses TRBV19 with TRBJ2-1; 8 bases agree with TRBD2. V was clipped by 7 bases and J by 5 bases; unmatched bases: 7. Germline assignment: CDR1 LNHDA and CDR2 SQIVND (reference sequence). This CDR3 has 14 residues. The CDR3 coding sequence is TGTGCCAGTAAAGGCGGGGGGATCAACAATGAGCAGTTCTTC. Protein product: CASKGGGINNEQFF. Filled out from reference TRBV19 and TRBJ2-1, the complete variable domain reads DGGITQSPKYLFRKEGQNVTLSCEQNLNHDAMYWYRQDPGQGLRLIYYSQIVNDFQKGDIAEGYSVSREKKESFPLTVTSAQKNPTAFYLCASKGGGINNEQFFGPGTRLTVL.

The J gene is TRBJ1-4, the V gene TRBV6-5; 7 positions agree with TRBD1. The germline V gene has CDR1 MNHEY and CDR2 SVGAGI. The CDR3 spans 15 residues. Germline trimming cut 2 bases from V and 7 bases from J; bases unmatched to any gene: 7. DNA for the CDR3: TGTGCCAGCAGTTACAACCCGGGACAGACTGAAAAACTGTTTTTT. It codes for CASSYNPGQTEKLFF.

The CDR3 loop is CASSIGLSPNSPLHF. The CDR3 DNA reads as TGTGCCAGCAGCATAGGACTGAGTCCTAATTCACCCCTCCACTTT. The V call is TRBV7-2, the J call TRBJ1-6, with no clear D. Germline lookup yields CDR1 SGHTA and CDR2 FQGNSA. The CDR3 spans 15 residues. Trimming took 5 bases from V and 6 from J, leaving 14 bases between them.

This chain connects TRBV24-1 to TRBJ1-5; no clear D gene. CDR1 and CDR2 from the germline V gene are KGHDR and SFDVKD. With 7 bases removed from V and 0 bases from J, the gap between germline ends came to 9 bases. The CDR3 is 14 residues long. CDR3 bases: TGTGCCACCAGCCCCACCGGTAGCAATCAGCCCCAGCATTTT. Residues: CATSPTGSNQPQHF.

This rearrangement joins TRBV19 to TRBJ1-5, with 9 positions matching TRBD1. The CDR3 is made up of 15 amino acids. J gave up 3 bases and V 4 bases, and 4 bases lay outside the gene matches. The V gene's germline CDR1 is LNHDA and CDR2 SQIVND (reference sequence). The CDR3 loop reads CASSKDRGNNQPQHF. The CDR3 DNA sequence: TGTGCCAGTAGTAAGGACAGGGGAAACAATCAGCCCCAGCATTTT.

The V and J genes are TRBV10-1 and TRBJ2-3; D might be TRBD2 (6 bases). This CDR3 spans 14 amino acids. V dropped 4 bases and J dropped 4 bases, with 12 bases sitting between them. Germline V gives CDR1 WNHNN, CDR2 SYGVQD (reference sequence). CDR3 sequence: CASSASAGPDTQYF. Written as DNA, the CDR3 is TGCGCCAGCAGTGCTTCGGCGGGGCCAGATACGCAGTATTTT.

The chain couples TRBV4-1 to TRBJ2-3; no firm D call. The CDR3 contains 18 residues. V lost 0 bases to trimming and J lost 3 bases, with 19 bases between them. Germline V gives CDR1 MGHRA, CDR2 YSYEKL. The CDR3 sequence is CASSQDILSSRATDTQYF. In DNA, the CDR3 is TGCGCCAGCAGCCAAGATATCCTTTCGTCGCGAGCAACAGATACGCAGTATTTT.

The gene calls are TRBV7-8 and TRBJ1-6; D uncertain. The CDR3 is 13 residues long. Germline CDR1 and CDR2: SGHVS and FQNEAQ. V was trimmed by 11 bases and J by 5 bases, leaving 13 bases between them. CDR3 region: CAGRNSDNSPLHF. CDR3 DNA: TGTGCCGGCCGAAACAGCGATAATTCACCCCTCCACTTT.

This sequence joins TRBV6-5 and TRBJ1-4, with TRBD1 identical over 7 bases. The germline CDR1 and CDR2 sequences are MNHEY and SVGAGI. The CDR3 contains 14 residues. V lost 6 bases, J lost 8 bases, and 9 bases stayed unmatched. CDR3 nucleotide sequence: TGTGCCAGCAGCGACCGGGACAGAAGGGAAAAACTGTTTTTT. It specifies CASSDRDRREKLFF.

The V gene is TRBV6-5, the J gene TRBJ1-1, with D maybe TRBD1 (5 bases). The V gene's germline CDR1 is MNHEY and CDR2 SVGAGI. This CDR3 is built from 16 residues. V lost 0 bases to trimming and J lost 4 bases, with 15 bases between them. The CDR3 region is CASSYSGGRHTTEAFF. The CDR3 DNA follows: TGTGCCAGCAGTTACTCGGGGGGGAGGCACACCACTGAAGCTTTCTTT.

This chain links TRBV6-4 with TRBJ1-5; D is unresolved. V shed 2 bases and J shed 0 bases, with 11 bases lying between them. Germline values: CDR1 MRHNA, CDR2 SNTAGT. The CDR3 runs to 16 residues. The CDR3 DNA reads as TGTGCCAGCAGTGACGGTCGGCTGCCTAGCAATCAGCCCCAGCATTTT. As protein: CASSDGRLPSNQPQHF.

The gene calls are TRBV4-2 and TRBJ2-7; 9 positions match TRBD1. This CDR3 contains 16 residues. Trimming took 3 bases from V and 5 from J; bases not matched to a gene: 11. Germline V gives CDR1 LGHNA, CDR2 YNFKEQ. This chain's CDR3 is CASSQSTGTGNHEQYF. The CDR3 DNA reads TGTGCCAGCAGCCAGTCAACCGGGACAGGGAACCACGAGCAGTACTTC.

The chain has TRBV15 and TRBJ1-3; TRBD1 might be the D (6 bases). The CDR3 extends over 15 amino acids. Germline V gene data show CDR1 as LNHNV and CDR2 as YYDKDF (reference sequence). Trimming took 2 bases from V and 4 from J, leaving 12 bases between them. The CDR3 DNA is TGTGCCACCAGCAGATACAGGGATTCCGGAAACACCATATATTTT. Encoded protein: CATSRYRDSGNTIYF.

The chain recombines TRBV28 with TRBJ1-5; D gene uncertain. From germline, CDR1 is MDHEN and CDR2 SYDVKM. V dropped 4 bases and J dropped 4 bases, with 23 bases sitting between them. The CDR3 extends over 18 amino acids. Written as DNA, the CDR3 is TGTGCCAGCAGTTCCAATGGACGGAAAAACCGAGGGAATCAGCCCCAGCATTTT. Translation gives CASSSNGRKNRGNQPQHF.

This sequence joins TRBV19 and TRBJ1-2; weak D call: TRBD1 (5 bases). The CDR3 is made up of 15 amino acids. The germline V gene encodes CDR1 LNHDA and CDR2 SQIVND (reference sequence). V dropped 4 bases and J dropped 4 bases, with 16 bases sitting between them. The CDR3 bases are TGTGCCAGTAGTACCACCGGGACGGCACTCTATGGCTACACCTTC. Translated, it gives CASSTTGTALYGYTF. Full variable domain (remainder filled in from reference TRBV19 and TRBJ1-2): DGGITQSPKYLFRKEGQNVTLSCEQNLNHDAMYWYRQDPGQGLRLIYYSQIVNDFQKGDIAEGYSVSREKKESFPLTVTSAQKNPTAFYLCASSTTGTALYGYTFGSGTRLTVV.

The chain recombines TRBV21-1 with TRBJ2-7; the table's D call, TRBD2, has no DNA check behind it. TRBV21-1 corresponds to a pseudogene. The CDR3 is 10 residues long. The DNA of the CDR3 is TGTGCCGGACTCTCCTACGAGCAGTACTTC. It is translated as CAGLSYEQYF.

This rearrangement joins TRBV7-3 to TRBJ2-3; D remains unclear. Trimming pared 1 base from V and 4 bases from J, leaving 6 bases between. This CDR3 is 13 amino acids long. Germline CDR1 SGHTA, CDR2 FQGTGA. CDR3 amino acids: CASSLSKADTQYF. The CDR3 nucleotides read TGTGCCAGCAGCTTAAGTAAGGCAGATACGCAGTATTTT.

The CDR3 here is CASSKRGFDTEAFF. The CDR3 nucleotides read TGTGCCAGCAGCAAAAGAGGGTTTGACACTGAAGCTTTCTTT. V and J are TRBV5-5 and TRBJ1-1; D unclear. Germline assignment: CDR1 SGHKS and CDR2 YYEKEE (reference sequence). V was trimmed by 4 bases and J by 3 bases, leaving 13 bases between them. This CDR3 contains 14 residues.

The V call is TRBV9, the J call TRBJ2-7, with 9 bases matching TRBD2. CDR1 is SGDLS, CDR2 YYNGEE, per germline. Losses at the gene ends were 0 bases for V and 2 bases for J; bases not matched to a gene: 6. The CDR3 runs 16 residues. CDR3 DNA: TGTGCCAGCAGCGTAGGTCTAGGCGGGGGGGCCTACGAGCAGTACTTC. It codes for CASSVGLGGGAYEQYF.

This clone came up a few times. The chain carries TRBV27 and TRBJ1-1; D is ambiguous. CDR1 and CDR2 from the germline V gene are MNHEY and SMNVEV (reference sequence). This CDR3 is 13 amino acids long. V was pared by 3 bases and J by 7 bases, with 12 bases between. The CDR3 region is CASSFADDGEAFF. The CDR3, as DNA: TGTGCCAGCAGTTTTGCAGATGACGGTGAAGCTTTCTTT.

The chain recombines TRBV4-3 with TRBJ2-1; TRBD1 or TRBD2 may be the D gene (5 bases each). Trimming shortened V by 0 bases and J by 6 bases, and 12 bases separated the two germline ends. CDR3 length: 15 residues. Germline CDR1 LGHNA, CDR2 YSLEER. CDR3 residues: CASSQDTGPRNEQFF. CDR3 bases: TGCGCCAGCAGCCAAGACACGGGGCCCCGCAATGAGCAGTTCTTC.

This chain connects TRBV6-5 to TRBJ2-3; no clear D. Trimming removed 6 bases at V and 2 bases at J, with 15 bases between. This CDR3 has 15 amino acids. Looked up from germline, CDR1 is MNHEY and CDR2 is SVGAGI. CDR3 sequence (DNA): TGTGCCAGCAGGCTGGACCTATCTTCCACAGATACGCAGTATTTT. Amino acids: CASRLDLSSTDTQYF.

This chain links TRBV28 with TRBJ1-4; D call uncertain. Germline CDR1 reads MDHEN; CDR2 reads SYDVKM. Trimming removed 6 bases from V and 2 bases from J, with 16 bases in between. The CDR3 length is 16 residues. The DNA of the CDR3 is TGTGCCAGCAGCCCAAGAGGATTGTACACTAATGAAAAACTGTTTTTT. Protein: CASSPRGLYTNEKLFF.

This clone was recorded many times. This sample also contains other DNA sequences that code for the same CDR3. The rearrangement uses TRBV21-1 and TRBJ1-4; the D segment call TRBD1 is taken from the table without a DNA check. TRBV21-1 is an annotated pseudogene. This CDR3 comprises 14 residues. The CDR3 DNA follows: TGTGCCAGCAGTCTAGGGGGCGAGGGCGCAAAACTGTTTTTT. Residues: CASSLGGEGAKLFF.

In its sample, this clone was seen a few times. CDR3 in amino acids: CASSAGWRTEAFF. In nucleotides, the CDR3 is TGTGCCAGCAGTGCAGGGTGGCGGACTGAAGCTTTCTTT. The chain has TRBV2 and TRBJ1-1, with D perhaps matching TRBD1 (5 bases). Per the germline V gene, CDR1 is SNHLY and CDR2 is FYNNEI. V was cut by 4 bases and J by 5 bases, with 11 bases left in between. The CDR3 consists of 13 residues.

This clone was seen a single time. The J gene is TRBJ1-2, the V gene TRBV6-2 or TRBV6-3; D remains ambiguous. The germline V and J ends were trimmed by 2 bases and 2 bases, with 12 bases remaining between them. The CDR3 runs 15 residues. CDR1 and CDR2 from the germline V gene are MNHEY and SVGEGT. As DNA, the CDR3 is TGTGCCAGCAGTTACGGGCCAGGCCTAAACTATGGCTACACCTTC. This sequence encodes CASSYGPGLNYGYTF.

V gene TRBV5-1 combines with J gene TRBJ1-5; D ambiguous. CDR1 is SGHRS, CDR2 YFSETQ, per germline. Trimming pared 0 bases from V and 1 base from J, leaving 5 bases between. The CDR3 is 14 amino acids. The CDR3 DNA follows: TGCGCCAGCAGCTTGGGGGAGAGCAATCAGCCCCAGCATTTT. Translation gives CASSLGESNQPQHF.